These 24 T cell receptor beta chains were sequenced from one sample in a study of T-cell memory formation after mild COVID-19 (dated by TCRdb to the early 2020s). The library was prepared using 5' RACE. This sample was sequenced with an Illumina NovaSeq 6000. TCRdb's own reprocessing of the public reads used fastp at Q25 and MiXCR and kept productive beta chains. Records with the same CDR3 protein are collapsed into one entry carrying the most frequent genes and DNA. In this sample the table shows approximately 260,000 distinct CDR3 sequences, 18% of which occur a single time. Of the sample, more than 20% is held by the ten largest clones. Sequenced sample: PBMCs or a T cell subset sorted from them (not recorded which). The source is a man younger than 30 who had mild COVID-19 (a few samples of this study predate the infection). The sample titles of this study are shuffled in the database, so cell type and time point are left out; the donor was told from shared clones.

This chain connects TRBV5-1 to TRBJ2-2, with 7 bases that match TRBD2. CDR1 and CDR2 (germline): SGHRS, YFSETQ. The CDR3 runs 14 residues. Trimming removed 1 base from V and 6 bases from J; junction bases left unmatched: 3. CDR3 sequence (DNA): TGCGCCAGCAGCTTGATCGGGGGGTCCGGGGAGCTGTTTTTT. This translates into CASSLIGGSGELFF.

In this sample, this clonotype turned up a few times. The rearrangement joins TRBV12-3 or TRBV12-4 to TRBJ1-5; TRBD1 is a possible D gene (5 bases). This CDR3 region has 14 residues. Trimming removed 7 bases from V and 6 bases from J, with 16 bases in between. This CDR3 is CASTPGLGGQPQHF. In DNA, the CDR3 is TGTGCCAGCACCCCGGGGCTGGGAGGTCAGCCCCAGCATTTT.

This clonotype was seen a handful of times. The CDR3: CASSPSSGQGGKAFF. The DNA for the CDR3 is TGTGCCAGCTCACCATCTTCAGGACAGGGGGGAAAAGCTTTCTTT. The J gene is TRBJ1-1, the V gene TRBV18; 10 bases fit TRBD1. The J segment lost 9 bases and the V segment lost 2 bases, leaving 9 bases of the junction unmatched. The CDR3 is 15 residues long. Germline V gene data show CDR1 as KGHSH and CDR2 as LQKENI.

This clonotype was counted between two and nine times. V and J are TRBV7-9 and TRBJ1-2, with 7 nucleotides matching TRBD1. The CDR3 loop spans 14 amino acids. Losses at the gene ends were 5 bases for V and 8 bases for J; bases not matched to a gene: 11. The germline V gene encodes CDR1 SEHNR and CDR2 FQNEAQ (reference sequence). CDR3 nucleotides: TGTGCCAGCAGCCCTAAGGGAGGGGGCGGAGGCTACACCTTC. Its translation is CASSPKGGGGGYTF.

This clonotype has only a few counts. The chain recombines TRBV2 with TRBJ1-1; D is uncertain. This CDR3 comprises 14 residues. Between the trimmed V and J ends, which lost 7 bases and 4 bases, there was a span of 16 bases. Germline assignment: CDR1 SNHLY and CDR2 FYNNEI. In nucleotides, the CDR3 is TGTGCCAGCATGGTGGAGGCGGGTGGCACTGAAGCTTTCTTT. Protein sequence: CASMVEAGGTEAFF. The full variable domain, rest sourced from reference TRBV2 and TRBJ1-1, is EPEVTQTPSHQVTQMGQEVILRCVPISNHLYFYWYRQILGQKVEFLVSFYNNEISEKSEIFDDQFSVERPDGSNFTLKIRSTKLEDSAMYFCASMVEAGGTEAFFGQGTRLTVV.

The chain combines TRBV7-2 with TRBJ1-1; TRBD1 is a possible D gene (6 bases). Germline CDR1 SGHTA, CDR2 FQGNSA. Trimming removed 5 bases from V and 4 bases from J, with 8 bases in between. CDR3 length: 12 residues. CDR3 nucleotides: TGTGCCAGCAGCCAGGGGAGCACTGAAGCTTTCTTT. It specifies CASSQGSTEAFF.

The genes are TRBV6-4 and TRBJ2-3; perhaps TRBD2 as D (6 bases). CDR1 is MRHNA, CDR2 SNTAGT, per germline. V lost 4 bases and J lost 2, with 7 bases in between. This CDR3 comprises 13 residues. CDR3 bases: TGTGCCAGCAGTGGCGGGGACACAGATACGCAGTATTTT. Translated: CASSGGDTDTQYF.

This clonotype was counted between two and nine times. The rearrangement joins TRBV27 to TRBJ1-6; D gene uncertain. CDR3 length: 13 residues. The germline V gene has CDR1 MNHEY and CDR2 SMNVEV (reference sequence). V lost 2 bases and J lost 10, with 9 bases in between. CDR3 amino acids: CASSLGPVSPLHF. The CDR3 bases are TGTGCCAGCAGTTTAGGCCCAGTCTCACCCCTCCACTTT.

In this sample, this clonotype turned up a few times. The chain combines TRBV4-3 with TRBJ2-5, with TRBD1 identical over 11 bases. Unmatched junction bases numbered 8, after V lost 6 bases and J lost 5 bases. CDR3 length equals 15 residues. Germline assignment: CDR1 LGHNA and CDR2 YSLEER. CDR3 DNA sequence: TGCGCCAGCAGTCCGGGACAGGGGGATTTGGAGACCCAGTACTTC. Its translation: CASSPGQGDLETQYF.

This clonotype was counted ten times or more. The chain links TRBV4-1 to TRBJ2-7; D may match TRBD1 or TRBD2 (5 bases each). Trimming took off 2 bases at V and 6 bases at J, with 17 bases between the two ends. The germline CDR1 and CDR2 sequences are MGHRA and YSYEKL. The CDR3 has 15 amino acids. The CDR3 DNA sequence: TGCGCCAGCAGCCAAAATTCCCCCGCCGGGGCCGAGCAGTACTTC. Amino acid sequence: CASSQNSPAGAEQYF.

This clonotype occurred many times. CDR3 residues: CATSRDHGEETQYF. CDR3 coding DNA: TGTGCCACCAGCAGAGATCACGGAGAAGAGACCCAGTACTTC. V usage is TRBV15 and J usage is TRBJ2-5; D remains unclear. CDR1 LNHNV and CDR2 YYDKDF come from the germline V gene (reference sequence). The CDR3 is 14 residues long. V was pared by 0 bases and J by 3 bases, with 8 bases between. The full variable domain, with the rest looked up from reference TRBV15 and TRBJ2-5, is DAMVIQNPRYQVTQFGKPVTLSCSQTLNHNVMYWYQQKSSQAPKLLFHYYDKDFNNEADTPDNFQSRRPNTSFCFLDIRSPGLGDTAMYLCATSRDHGEETQYFGPGTRLLVL.

V usage is TRBV5-1 and J usage is TRBJ2-7; D possibly corresponds to TRBD2 (5 bases). Germline V gives CDR1 SGHRS, CDR2 YFSETQ. This CDR3 comprises 14 residues. The V and J ends lost 2 bases and 5 bases respectively, with 14 bases between them. This CDR3 reads CASSFGPSNHEQYF. The DNA of the CDR3 is TGCGCCAGCAGCTTCGGACCTAGCAACCACGAGCAGTACTTC.

The V gene is TRBV12-3 or TRBV12-4, the J gene TRBJ1-2; D is unresolved. The CDR3 totals 13 residues. The V end was cut by 3 bases, the J end by 3 bases, with 8 bases between. This CDR3 is CASSLETYYGYTF. In DNA form, the CDR3 reads TGTGCCAGCAGTTTGGAGACCTACTATGGCTACACCTTC.

This clonotype appeared many times. The chain recombines TRBV9 with TRBJ2-2; D remains ambiguous. Deletions cut 5 bases from V and 1 base from J, with 3 bases between. Germline V CDR1 and CDR2: SGDLS, YYNGEE. The CDR3 consists of 12 residues. In nucleotides, the CDR3 is TGTGCCAGCAGTCAGAACACCGGGGAGCTGTTTTTT. It translates to CASSQNTGELFF.

The CDR3 DNA is TGTGCCAGCAGCTTACGCCAGGGGGCCCACGAAGCTTTCTTT. This codes for CASSLRQGAHEAFF. V gene TRBV7-2 combines with J gene TRBJ1-1; 8 bases line up with TRBD1. This CDR3 is built from 14 residues. Germline V gene lookup returns CDR1 SGHTA and CDR2 FQGNSA. V lost 2 bases and J lost 8; bases outside the gene matches: 7.

The gene calls are TRBV27 and TRBJ1-1; tentatively, D is TRBD1 (5 bases). Trimming shortened V by 7 bases and J by 6 bases, and 9 bases separated the two germline ends. CDR1 is MNHEY, CDR2 SMNVEV, per germline (reference sequence). The CDR3 contains 11 residues. As DNA, the CDR3 is TGTGCCAGCATATCGGGGGCTGAAGCTTTCTTT. Translating it yields CASISGAEAFF.

The V gene is TRBV14, the J gene TRBJ1-1; perhaps TRBD1 as D (6 bases). The CDR3 totals 17 residues. CDR1 and CDR2 from the germline V gene are SGHDN and FVKESK. V lost 0 bases and J lost 0, with 14 bases in between. The CDR3 DNA reads TGTGCCAGCAGCCAAGATTTAGGGGGGCTAATGAACACTGAAGCTTTCTTT. Amino acids: CASSQDLGGLMNTEAFF.

The V call is TRBV4-1, the J call TRBJ1-6; D possibly corresponds to TRBD1 (6 bases). The germline V gene has CDR1 MGHRA and CDR2 YSYEKL. Trimming pared 1 base from V and 6 bases from J, leaving 13 bases between. This CDR3 has 16 amino acids. As DNA, the CDR3 is TGCGCCAGCAGCCAAGGGTCAGGGGTCGGTAATTCACCCCTCCACTTT. Encoded protein: CASSQGSGVGNSPLHF.

This clonotype was observed a handful of times. This sequence joins TRBV6-5 and TRBJ1-1; D may be TRBD1 (6 bases). Germline CDR1 and CDR2: MNHEY and SVGAGI. CDR3 length: 15 residues. Trimming removed 4 bases at V and 5 bases at J, with 17 bases between. The CDR3 sequence: CASSSRGEGDTEAFF. CDR3 nucleotides: TGTGCCAGCAGTTCCCGAGGGGAGGGGGATACTGAAGCTTTCTTT.

This clonotype was detected only a few times. The chain has TRBV4-3 and TRBJ2-5; 7 bases line up with TRBD2. Germline CDR1 is LGHNA and CDR2 is YSLEER. The V and J ends lost 4 bases and 3 bases, in that order; junction bases with no gene match: 17. This CDR3 region has 18 residues. In nucleotides, the CDR3 is TGCGCCAGCAGCCCCTTCAGGGTCTGGGAGGCGGGAGAAGAGACCCAGTACTTC. It yields the protein CASSPFRVWEAGEETQYF.

The rearrangement links TRBV11-2 to TRBJ2-3, with 12 positions matching TRBD2. This CDR3 is 18 amino acids long. Looked up from germline, CDR1 is SGHAT and CDR2 is FQNNGV. V lost 2 bases, J lost 1 base, and 7 bases stayed unmatched. CDR3 residues: CASSLTLSSGGGTDTQYF. In DNA form, the CDR3 reads TGTGCCAGCAGCTTAACCCTCTCTAGCGGGGGGGGCACAGATACGCAGTATTTT.

This chain joins TRBV2 and TRBJ2-2; D unresolved. V lost 3 bases, J lost 9 bases, and 11 bases lay in between. This CDR3 spans 13 amino acids. Germline V lookup: CDR1 SNHLY, CDR2 FYNNEI. In DNA, the CDR3 is TGTGCCAGCAGTGAGGTTGTTGGTTGGGAGCTGTTTTTT. This sequence encodes CASSEVVGWELFF.

V and J are TRBV6-1 and TRBJ2-3; no reliable D call. Trimming took off 0 bases at V and 6 bases at J, with 4 bases between the two ends. Germline V gene sequence: CDR1 MNHNS, CDR2 SASEGT. The length of the CDR3 is 12 residues. The CDR3 is CASSEADDTQYF. In nucleotides, the CDR3 is TGTGCCAGCAGTGAAGCGGATGATACGCAGTATTTT.

This clonotype turned up a few times. The chain has TRBV7-3 and TRBJ2-5, with 8 positions matching TRBD1. The germline CDR1 and CDR2 sequences are SGHTA and FQGTGA. Unmatched junction bases numbered 8, after V lost 1 base and J lost 4 bases. The CDR3 sequence is 16 residues long. The CDR3 here is CASSLISGGRGETQYF. The CDR3 DNA sequence: TGTGCCAGCAGCTTAATTTCAGGGGGCCGGGGAGAGACCCAGTACTTC. Using reference TRBV7-3 and TRBJ2-5 for the parts outside the CDR3, the full variable domain is GAGVSQTPSNKVTEKGKYVELRCDPISGHTALYWYRQSLGQGPEFLIYFQGTGAADDSGLPNDRFFAVRPEGSVSTLKIQRTERGDSAVYLCASSLISGGRGETQYFGPGTRLLVL.